The rows below give T cell receptor beta chains drawn from one sample of a study of identical twins. TCRdb redid the calling of the 5' RACE reads with MiXCR, one entry per CDR3 protein. Counted here are about 790,000 distinct CDR3 sequences, about 20% occurring once; the ten biggest clones make up around 13%. Separately, the same data were catalogued under a study of T cells expressing NK-cell markers.

The material sequenced was PBMCs. The receptors were sampled from a woman aged 18-30 years in good health. Both conserved end residues are trimmed from each CDR3. The D gene is left open where the match is weak.

v_call	d_call	j_call	cdr3_aa
TRBV11-3	.	TRBJ2-1	ASSPRGGIREQF
TRBV5-1	.	TRBJ1-1	ASCMGPNTEAF
TRBV27	TRBD2	TRBJ2-6	ASTLGFRGRAGANVLT
TRBV5-8	.	TRBJ2-6	ASSSGTSGANVLT
TRBV20-1	.	TRBJ2-7	SAGGAGEQY
TRBV20-1	.	TRBJ2-1	SASLGLYNEQF
TRBV20-1	.	TRBJ2-1	SARFFGVSYNEQF
TRBV20-1	.	TRBJ2-5	SASPSGQETQY
TRBV20-1	.	TRBJ2-1	SAGTWGSYNEQF
TRBV12-3/TRBV12-4	.	TRBJ1-5	ASRSDSNQPQH
TRBV11-2	.	TRBJ2-7	ASSLVSRPGRTYEQY
TRBV20-1	TRBD2	TRBJ2-3	SALPGGTDTQY
TRBV6-5	.	TRBJ1-3	ASSYALSPGNTIY
TRBV5-1	TRBD1	TRBJ1-2	ASSLWGQDSGYT
TRBV29-1	.	TRBJ2-4	SLMTGNIQY
TRBV12-3/TRBV12-4	.	TRBJ1-4	ASSSRSSNEKLF
TRBV7-3	.	TRBJ2-3	ASSPQGGVTDTQY
TRBV5-1	.	TRBJ2-2	ASSLEGARLPNTGELF
TRBV20-1	TRBD2	TRBJ2-1	SASSVREGLLKQF
TRBV6-5	.	TRBJ2-3	ASSYRQWEF
TRBV18	.	TRBJ2-5	ASSRRDLKTGETQY
TRBV20-1	.	TRBJ2-1	SASGLRNYNEQF
TRBV7-6	TRBD1	TRBJ1-1	ASSGAMTGKGAF
TRBV20-1	.	TRBJ1-6	SARADRRGNSPLH
TRBV7-9	.	TRBJ2-1	ASSLVETYNEQF
TRBV7-9	.	TRBJ1-1	ASSGYRDEAF
TRBV6-1	.	TRBJ2-7	ASRGRWDLYEQY
TRBV7-2	TRBD2	TRBJ2-7	ASSVVAGGRYEQY
TRBV14	.	TRBJ2-1	ASSQTEHPWEITYNEQF
TRBV12-5	.	TRBJ1-6	ASGLQGTSSPLH
TRBV6-1	.	TRBJ1-1	ASTITGFGNTEAF
TRBV5-1	.	TRBJ2-7	ASSSQGVSYEQY
TRBV25-1	.	TRBJ2-2	ASSELRSGSTGELF
TRBV6-5	.	TRBJ2-1	ASKAYNEQF
TRBV6-5	TRBD1	TRBJ2-7	ASSYKDRAY
TRBV18	.	TRBJ2-7	ASSPPERSSYEQY
TRBV9	.	TRBJ2-5	ASSVGPSGQETQY
TRBV9	TRBD2	TRBJ2-5	ASSVGPAGGPGETQY
TRBV6-1	TRBD1	TRBJ2-1	ASSEEDRDSYNEQF
TRBV12-3/TRBV12-4	.	TRBJ2-2	ASSPLRGDGELF
TRBV20-1	.	TRBJ2-5	SARVLAPGTQY
TRBV29-1	.	TRBJ2-2	SGFMVGELF
TRBV7-9	.	TRBJ2-1	ASSPRGLGPNEQF